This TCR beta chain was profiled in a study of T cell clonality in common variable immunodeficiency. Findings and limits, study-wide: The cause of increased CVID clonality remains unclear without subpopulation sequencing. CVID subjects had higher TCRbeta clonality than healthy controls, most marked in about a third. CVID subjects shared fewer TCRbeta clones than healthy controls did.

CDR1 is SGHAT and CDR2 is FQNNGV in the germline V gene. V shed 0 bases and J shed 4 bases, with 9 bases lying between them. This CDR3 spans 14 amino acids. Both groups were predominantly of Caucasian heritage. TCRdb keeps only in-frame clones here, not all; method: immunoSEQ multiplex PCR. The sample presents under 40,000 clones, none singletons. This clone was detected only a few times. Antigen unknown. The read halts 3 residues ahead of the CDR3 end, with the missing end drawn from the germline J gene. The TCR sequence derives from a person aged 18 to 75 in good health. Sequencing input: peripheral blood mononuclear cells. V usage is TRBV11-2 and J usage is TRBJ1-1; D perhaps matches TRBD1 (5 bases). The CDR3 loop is CASSLEGRTTEAFF. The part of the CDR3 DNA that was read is TGTGCCAGCAGCTTAGAGGGGCGGACCACTGAA.